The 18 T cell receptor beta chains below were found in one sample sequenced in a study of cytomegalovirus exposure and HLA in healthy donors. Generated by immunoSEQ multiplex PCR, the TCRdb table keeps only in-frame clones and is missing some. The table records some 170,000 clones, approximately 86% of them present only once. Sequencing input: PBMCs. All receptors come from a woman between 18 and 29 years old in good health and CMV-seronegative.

CDR3 protein: CASSLEGVGNTIYF. The CDR3 region has the DNA TGCGCCAGCAGCTTGGAAGGGGTCGGAAACACCATATATTTT. The rearrangement joins TRBV5-1 to TRBJ1-3, with a weak D call TRBD1 (5 bases). V shed 0 bases and J shed 4 bases, with 8 bases lying between them. Germline-derived CDR1 and CDR2 are SGHRS and YFSETQ. The CDR3 consists of 14 residues.

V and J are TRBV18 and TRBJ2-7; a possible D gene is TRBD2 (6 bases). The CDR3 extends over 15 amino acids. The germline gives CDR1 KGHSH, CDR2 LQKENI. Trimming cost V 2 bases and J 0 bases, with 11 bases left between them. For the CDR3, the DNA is TGTGCCAGCTCACCAAGCGTCGGGAGCTCCTACGAGCAGTACTTC. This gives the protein CASSPSVGSSYEQYF.

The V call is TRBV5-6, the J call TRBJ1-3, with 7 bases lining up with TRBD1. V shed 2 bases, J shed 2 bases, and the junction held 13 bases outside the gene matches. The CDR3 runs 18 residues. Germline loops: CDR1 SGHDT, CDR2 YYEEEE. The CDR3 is CASSFGGQYLKTGNTIYF. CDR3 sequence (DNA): TGTGCCAGCAGCTTCGGGGGACAGTACTTAAAAACTGGAAACACCATATATTTT.

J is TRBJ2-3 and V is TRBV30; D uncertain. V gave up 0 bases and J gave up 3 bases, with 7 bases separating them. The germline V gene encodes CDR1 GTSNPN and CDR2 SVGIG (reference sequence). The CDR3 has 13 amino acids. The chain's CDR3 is CAWSVMTTDTQYF. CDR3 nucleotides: TGTGCCTGGAGTGTGATGACAACAGATACGCAGTATTTT.

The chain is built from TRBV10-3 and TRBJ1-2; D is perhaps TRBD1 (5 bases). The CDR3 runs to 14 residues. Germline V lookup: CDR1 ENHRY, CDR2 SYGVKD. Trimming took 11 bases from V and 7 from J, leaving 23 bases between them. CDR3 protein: CAAKVGVDSSGYTF. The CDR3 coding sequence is TGTGCCGCAAAAGTAGGGGTAGACTCTAGTGGCTACACCTTC.

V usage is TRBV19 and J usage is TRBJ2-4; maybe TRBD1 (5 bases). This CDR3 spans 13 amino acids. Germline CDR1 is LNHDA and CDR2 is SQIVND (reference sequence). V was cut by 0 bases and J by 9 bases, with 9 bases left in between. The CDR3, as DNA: TGTGCCAGTAGTATAGACGAGGACACCATTCAGTACTTC. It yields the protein CASSIDEDTIQYF.

DNA of the CDR3: TGTGCCAGCTCATTACGAGGCGAGGTGAACACTGAAGCTTTCTTT. This sequence encodes CASSLRGEVNTEAFF. The chain has TRBV18 and TRBJ1-1; D not resolved. Trimming left V 5 bases short and J 0 bases short, with 13 bases between. The CDR3 is 15 residues long. Germline V lookup: CDR1 KGHSH, CDR2 LQKENI.

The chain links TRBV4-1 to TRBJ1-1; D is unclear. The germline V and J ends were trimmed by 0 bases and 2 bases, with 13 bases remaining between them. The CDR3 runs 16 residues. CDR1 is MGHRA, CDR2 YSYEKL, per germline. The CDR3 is CASSQDITVFNTEAFF. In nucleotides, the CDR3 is TGCGCCAGCAGCCAAGATATTACAGTCTTTAACACTGAAGCTTTCTTT.

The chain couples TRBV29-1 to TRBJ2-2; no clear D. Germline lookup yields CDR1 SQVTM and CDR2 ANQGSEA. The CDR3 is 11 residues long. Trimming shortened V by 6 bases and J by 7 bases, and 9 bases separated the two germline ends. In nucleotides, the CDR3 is TGCAGCGTCGGGTTGGGCGGGGAGCTGTTTTTT. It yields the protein CSVGLGGELFF.

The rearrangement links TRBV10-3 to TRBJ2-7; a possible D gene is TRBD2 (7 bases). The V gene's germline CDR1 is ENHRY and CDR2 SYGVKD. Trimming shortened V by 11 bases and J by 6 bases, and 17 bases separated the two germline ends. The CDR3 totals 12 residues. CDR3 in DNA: TGTGCCTCGGGGGGCGCTCCACCCGAGCAGTACTTC. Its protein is CASGGAPPEQYF.

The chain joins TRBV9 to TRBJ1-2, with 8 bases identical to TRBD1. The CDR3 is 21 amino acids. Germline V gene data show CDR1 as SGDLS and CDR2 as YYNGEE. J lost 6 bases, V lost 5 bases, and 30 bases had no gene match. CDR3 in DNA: TGTGCCAGCAGGGGAGGGAACGAAGAGGGAGACAGGGGAGAATATATGGATGGCTACACCTTC. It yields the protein CASRGGNEEGDRGEYMDGYTF. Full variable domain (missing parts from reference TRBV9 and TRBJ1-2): DSGVTQTPKHLITATGQRVTLRCSPRSGDLSVYWYQQSLDQGLQFLIQYYNGEERAKGNILERFSAQQFPDLHSELNLSSLELGDSALYFCASRGGNEEGDRGEYMDGYTFGSGTRLTVV.

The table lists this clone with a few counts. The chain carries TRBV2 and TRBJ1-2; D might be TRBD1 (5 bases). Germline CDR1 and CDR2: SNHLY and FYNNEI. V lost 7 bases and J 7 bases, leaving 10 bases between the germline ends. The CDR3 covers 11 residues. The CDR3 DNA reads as TGTGCCAGCAAAGTAGACAGTGGCTACACCTTC. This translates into CASKVDSGYTF.

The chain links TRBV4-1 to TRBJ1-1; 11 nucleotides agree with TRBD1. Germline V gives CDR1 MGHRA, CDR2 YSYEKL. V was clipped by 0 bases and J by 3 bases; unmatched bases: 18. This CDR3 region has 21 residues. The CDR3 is CASSQDTDRGLLEMWDTEAFF. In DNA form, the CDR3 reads TGCGCCAGCAGCCAAGATACGGACAGGGGGCTTCTTGAAATGTGGGACACTGAAGCTTTCTTT.

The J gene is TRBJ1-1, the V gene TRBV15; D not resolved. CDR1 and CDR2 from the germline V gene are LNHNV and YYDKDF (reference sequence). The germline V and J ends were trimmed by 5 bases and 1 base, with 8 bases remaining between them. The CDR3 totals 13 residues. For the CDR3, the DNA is TGTGCCACCAGCCTCTCCCCGAACACTGAAGCTTTCTTT. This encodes CATSLSPNTEAFF.

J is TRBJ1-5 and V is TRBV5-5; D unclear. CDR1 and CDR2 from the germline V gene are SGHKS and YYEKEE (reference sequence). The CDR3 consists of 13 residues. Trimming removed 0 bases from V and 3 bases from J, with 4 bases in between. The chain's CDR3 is CASSLDINQPQHF. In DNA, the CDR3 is TGTGCCAGCAGCTTGGACATCAATCAGCCCCAGCATTTT.

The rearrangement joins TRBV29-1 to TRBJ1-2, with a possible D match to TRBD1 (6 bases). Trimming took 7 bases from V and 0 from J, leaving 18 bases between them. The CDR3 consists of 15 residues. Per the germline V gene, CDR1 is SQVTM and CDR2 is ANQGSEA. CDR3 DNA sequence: TGCAGCGCCACCGGACAGCCGTTAGCTAACTATGGCTACACCTTC. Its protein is CSATGQPLANYGYTF.

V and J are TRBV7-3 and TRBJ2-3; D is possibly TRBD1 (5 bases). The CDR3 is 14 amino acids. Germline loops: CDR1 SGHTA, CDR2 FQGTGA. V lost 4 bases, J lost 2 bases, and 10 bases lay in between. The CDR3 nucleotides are TGTGCCAGCAGCTACCAGGGAATCACAGATACGCAGTATTTT. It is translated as CASSYQGITDTQYF.

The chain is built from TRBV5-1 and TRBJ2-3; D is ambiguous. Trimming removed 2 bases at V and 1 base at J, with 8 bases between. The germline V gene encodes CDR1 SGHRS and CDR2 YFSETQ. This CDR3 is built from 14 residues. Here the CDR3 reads CASSLIEGTDTQYF. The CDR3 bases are TGCGCCAGCAGCTTAATAGAAGGCACAGATACGCAGTATTTT.